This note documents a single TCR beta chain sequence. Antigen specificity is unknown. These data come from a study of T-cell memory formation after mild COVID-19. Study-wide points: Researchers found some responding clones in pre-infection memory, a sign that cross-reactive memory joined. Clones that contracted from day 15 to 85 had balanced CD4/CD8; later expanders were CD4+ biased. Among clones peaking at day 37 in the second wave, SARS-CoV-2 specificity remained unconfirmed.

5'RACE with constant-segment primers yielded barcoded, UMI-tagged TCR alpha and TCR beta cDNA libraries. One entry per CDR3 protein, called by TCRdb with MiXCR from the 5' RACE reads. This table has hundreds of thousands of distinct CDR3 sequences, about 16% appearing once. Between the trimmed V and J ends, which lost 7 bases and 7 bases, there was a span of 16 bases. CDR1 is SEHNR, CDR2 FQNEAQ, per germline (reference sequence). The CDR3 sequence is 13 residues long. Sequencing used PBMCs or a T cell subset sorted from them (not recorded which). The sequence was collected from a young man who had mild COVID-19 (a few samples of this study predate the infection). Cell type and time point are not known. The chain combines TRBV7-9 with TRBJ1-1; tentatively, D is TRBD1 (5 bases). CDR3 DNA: TGTGCCAGCATCCTACATGGGGCGGATGAAGCTTTCTTT. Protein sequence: CASILHGADEAFF.